The clone carrying this T cell receptor beta chain was seen a handful of times. The sample comes from a study of blood T cell repertoires in COVID-19. Study context: Samples of COVID-19 (acute and convalescent) were obtained from the United States, Italy and Spain. T cells, B-cell-depleted T cells, or PBMCs provided the cDNA or gDNA that served as material.

Germline loops: CDR1 SGDLS, CDR2 YYNGEE. The length of the CDR3 is 15 residues. The ends were cut back, 4 bases at V and 1 base at J, with 14 bases in the middle. Under the authors' procedure: From reference gene primer amplification, estimates of nucleated cell counts were derived. The protocol was immunoSEQ multiplex PCR, while the TCRdb copy is restricted to in-frame clones and leaves out a portion. D and trimming come from the DNA, and the V and J calls and clone size come from that table. This repertoire shows under 250,000 clones, roughly 85% found once; its top ten account for just over 2.5%. The chain uses TRBV9 and TRBJ1-2; TRBD1 might be the D (5 bases). Material for sequencing was peripheral blood. This TCR came from a woman in her sixties or seventies with active or convalescent COVID-19. The CDR3: CASSSRQRNNYGYTF. The CDR3, as DNA: TGTGCCAGCAGCTCGCGACAGAGAAATAACTATGGCTACACCTTC.